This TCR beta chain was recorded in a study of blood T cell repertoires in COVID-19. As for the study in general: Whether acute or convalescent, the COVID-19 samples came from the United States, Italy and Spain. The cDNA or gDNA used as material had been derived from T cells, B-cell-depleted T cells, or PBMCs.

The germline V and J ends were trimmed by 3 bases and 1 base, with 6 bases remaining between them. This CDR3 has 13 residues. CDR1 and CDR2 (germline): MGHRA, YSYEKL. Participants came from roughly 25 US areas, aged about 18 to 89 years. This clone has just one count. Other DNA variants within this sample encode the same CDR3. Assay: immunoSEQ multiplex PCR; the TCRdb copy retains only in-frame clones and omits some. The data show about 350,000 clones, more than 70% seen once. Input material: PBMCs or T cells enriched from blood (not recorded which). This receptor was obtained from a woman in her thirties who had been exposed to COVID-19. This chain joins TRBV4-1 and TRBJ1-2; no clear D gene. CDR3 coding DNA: TGCGCCAGCAGCCACGGAGATAACTATGGCTACACCTTC. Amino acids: CASSHGDNYGYTF.